The present T cell receptor (beta chain) was sequenced within a study of early T cells in non-severe SARS-CoV-2 infection. TCRdb ran MiXCR on the 5' RACE reads and lists one entry per CDR3 protein. The sample yields approximately 120,000 distinct CDR3 sequences, 15% seen once. The CDR3 consists of 16 residues. Trimming pared 2 bases from V and 0 bases from J, leaving 12 bases between. The V gene's germline CDR1 is SGHTS and CDR2 YDEGEE. This chain joins TRBV5-8 and TRBJ2-1, with D possibly TRBD1 on 5 matching bases. The specimen was whole blood. This sequence originates from an adult who was a healthcare worker with PCR-confirmed SARS-CoV-2 infection or an uninfected control (not recorded which). CDR3 region: CASSFWGSGSYNEQFF. The CDR3, as DNA: TGTGCCAGCAGCTTTTGGGGCTCGGGCTCCTACAATGAGCAGTTCTTC.